What follows are 21 T cell receptor beta chains derived from one specimen sequenced in a study of shared clonotypes between healthy human individuals (TCRdb year 2020). CD8 naive samples were CD45RO-negative cells positively selected for CCR7, giving a CD45RA+CCR7+ population that excluded TemRA cells. Libraries came from the immunoSEQ multiplex PCR assay. The source is immuneACCESS, and TCRdb retained only in-frame sequences with V and J called. Part of the clones is not carried over; for the studies checked, unresolved V genes explain less than half of this, and the remainder is unexplained. Within this sample are 1.5 million to 2.5 million clones, with just under 95% of them counted one time only. The ten largest clonotypes hold 1.2% of the sample. Material: naive CD8+ T cells sorted from blood. Interpreted using the paper, the cell subset or site label stands for: CD45RA+CCR7+. The receptors derive from a man younger than 30 in good health.

V is TRBV21-1 and J is TRBJ2-5; no DNA check was done on the table's D call, TRBD2. TRBV21-1 constitutes a pseudogene. The CDR3 totals 16 residues. CDR3 sequence (DNA): TGTGCCAGCAGCTCAAGCGTCGGAGAGCGGGACGCGACCCAGTACTTC. This translates into CASSSSVGERDATQYF.

Points on this clone: The same CDR3 arises from other DNA sequences in this sample as well. The V call is TRBV4-1, the J call TRBJ1-5, with 9 bases identical to TRBD1. CDR3 length: 14 residues. Trimming at V came to 1 base and at J to 7 bases, leaving 2 bases not matched to a gene. The germline gives CDR1 MGHRA, CDR2 YSYEKL. The CDR3 sequence is CASSQVGQGQPQHF. For the CDR3, the DNA is TGCGCCAGCAGCCAAGTGGGACAGGGACAGCCCCAGCATTTT.

V and J are TRBV30 and TRBJ2-1, with 7 nucleotides matching TRBD1. CDR1 is GTSNPN and CDR2 is SVGIG in the germline V gene (reference sequence). The CDR3 runs 15 residues. J lost 6 bases, V lost 2 bases, and 10 bases had no gene match. The DNA for the CDR3 is TGTGCCTGGAGTCCCGCACAGGGGTATCGCAATGAGCAGTTCTTC. It encodes CAWSPAQGYRNEQFF.

This chain links TRBV29-1 with TRBJ2-3; D unresolved. In germline, CDR1 is SQVTM, CDR2 ANQGSEA. Trimming left V 1 base short and J 1 base short, with 6 bases between. The CDR3 extends over 13 amino acids. This CDR3 is CSVEVDGTDTQYF. The CDR3 region has the DNA TGCAGCGTTGAAGTGGACGGCACAGATACGCAGTATTTT.

As regards this clone: The identical CDR3 is also encoded by other nucleotide sequences in the sample. The gene calls are TRBV6-5 and TRBJ1-5, with 8 bases that match TRBD1. The CDR3 covers 14 residues. Germline CDR1 reads MNHEY; CDR2 reads SVGAGI. The trim removed 5 bases at V and 0 bases at J, leaving 0 bases unmatched. The CDR3 bases are TGTGCCAGCAGTCAGGGGGCTAGCAATCAGCCCCAGCATTTT. It codes for CASSQGASNQPQHF.

The J gene is TRBJ1-2, the V gene TRBV6-5; TRBD1 matches 11 bases. The germline CDR1 and CDR2 sequences are MNHEY and SVGAGI. This CDR3 is built from 14 residues. The V gene end was trimmed by 6 bases and the J gene end by 8 bases; junction bases not matched to a gene: 8. DNA for the CDR3: TGTGCCAGCAGGTCGGACAGGGGGCGAGGGGGCTACACCTTC. This translates into CASRSDRGRGGYTF.

Details on this clone: Other DNA sequences in the same sample also yield this CDR3. In DNA, the CDR3 is TGTGCCAGCAGCTTGGTTTCTAGCACAGATACGCAGTATTTT. Its protein product is CASSLVSSTDTQYF. V is TRBV7-9 and J is TRBJ2-3, with no clear D. The CDR3 extends over 14 amino acids. CDR1 is SEHNR, CDR2 FQNEAQ, per germline (reference sequence). V lost 3 bases and J lost 0, with 7 bases in between.

This chain uses TRBV11-1 with TRBJ1-6, with no clear D. The CDR3 is made up of 14 amino acids. The ends were cut back, 1 base at V and 4 bases at J, with 5 bases in the middle. From germline, CDR1 is SGHAT and CDR2 FQDESV (reference sequence). Here the CDR3 reads CASSLVEYNSPLHF. The CDR3 region has the DNA TGTGCCAGCAGCTTAGTGGAATATAATTCACCCCTCCACTTT.

This rearrangement joins TRBV4-1 to TRBJ2-1; 9 bases are shared with TRBD2. Germline CDR1 is MGHRA and CDR2 is YSYEKL. The CDR3 runs to 16 residues. The V segment lost 0 bases and the J segment 8 bases; nucleotides outside the gene matches: 8. CDR3 sequence: CASSQDTAGGGDEQFF. Written as DNA, the CDR3 is TGCGCCAGCAGCCAAGACACAGCGGGGGGCGGGGATGAGCAGTTCTTC.

The rearrangement uses TRBV25-1 and TRBJ2-1; 7 nucleotides agree with TRBD1. CDR1 and CDR2 (germline): MGHDK, SYGVNS. This CDR3 has 14 amino acids. The trim removed 6 bases at V and 3 bases at J, leaving 5 bases unmatched. CDR3 DNA sequence: TGTGCCAGCAGCCCTTGGGACAGCTACAATGAGCAGTTCTTC. It specifies CASSPWDSYNEQFF.

The chain links TRBV28 to TRBJ1-5; D is unclear. Germline values: CDR1 MDHEN, CDR2 SYDVKM. The V end was cut by 7 bases, the J end by 6 bases, with 25 bases between. The CDR3 loop spans 17 amino acids. The CDR3 sequence: CASTTPGEGEFGQPQHF. CDR3 coding DNA: TGTGCCAGCACAACCCCCGGGGAGGGCGAATTCGGTCAGCCCCAGCATTTT.

The rearrangement uses TRBV4-3 and TRBJ2-2, with TRBD2 matching over 12 bases. The CDR3 totals 16 residues. V lost 1 base and J lost 5; bases outside the gene matches: 2. Germline CDR1 is LGHNA and CDR2 is YSLEER. As DNA, the CDR3 is TGCGCCAGCAGCCAAGGTGGGACTAGCGGGACCGGGGAGCTGTTTTTT. Protein sequence: CASSQGGTSGTGELFF.

The chain couples TRBV27 to TRBJ2-7; 10 nucleotides align to TRBD1. The CDR3 totals 17 residues. Germline assignment: CDR1 MNHEY and CDR2 SMNVEV (reference sequence). The ends lost 2 bases at V and 6 bases at J; junction bases unmatched: 13. As DNA, the CDR3 is TGTGCCAGCAGTTTAAATTTCGGGACAGGGGCGGGGGGCGAGCAGTACTTC. This gives the protein CASSLNFGTGAGGEQYF.

The chain couples TRBV7-3 to TRBJ1-5; weak D call: TRBD1 (5 bases). Trimming stripped 5 bases from V and 2 bases from J, with 7 bases between. CDR1 and CDR2 from the germline V gene are SGHTA and FQGTGA. The CDR3 has 13 residues. For the CDR3, the DNA is TGTGCCAGCAGCGGAGGGGGCAATCAGCCCCAGCATTTT. This gives the protein CASSGGGNQPQHF.

The J gene is TRBJ1-6, the V gene TRBV6-5; D not resolved. Trimming took off 6 bases at V and 12 bases at J, with 15 bases between the two ends. The V gene's germline CDR1 is MNHEY and CDR2 SVGAGI. The CDR3 runs 13 residues. The CDR3: CASSPDNEVPLHF. CDR3 sequence (DNA): TGTGCCAGCAGCCCCGACAATGAAGTACCCCTCCACTTT.

The V call is TRBV19, the J call TRBJ2-1; D is ambiguous. The V end lost 5 bases, the J end lost 3 bases, and 11 bases lay between the germline ends. Germline assignment: CDR1 LNHDA and CDR2 SQIVND (reference sequence). This CDR3 has 14 amino acids. The CDR3 DNA reads TGTGCCAGTAGTTCCCGGACCGACTACAATGAGCAGTTCTTC. It codes for CASSSRTDYNEQFF.

This chain joins TRBV6-1 and TRBJ2-1; D not certain. The CDR3 runs to 13 residues. Between the trimmed V and J ends, which lost 3 bases and 6 bases, there was a span of 9 bases. CDR1 MNHNS and CDR2 SASEGT come from the germline V gene. CDR3 nucleotides: TGTGCCAGCAGTGAGGTGGCCTCCAATGAGCAGTTCTTC. It translates to CASSEVASNEQFF.

The J gene is TRBJ1-1, the V gene TRBV5-6, with D perhaps TRBD1 (6 bases). The CDR3 has 16 amino acids. Per germline, CDR1 SGHDT and CDR2 YYEEEE. V was shortened by 0 bases and J by 5 bases, with 17 bases between the two germline ends. Here the CDR3 DNA reads TGTGCCAGCAGCTTGGGGATTACAGGGTTACCGACTGAAGCTTTCTTT. Translated, it gives CASSLGITGLPTEAFF.

The chain combines TRBV25-1 with TRBJ2-5, with D hard to call. V lost 1 base, J lost 2 bases, and 8 bases lay in between. The CDR3 contains 14 residues. The germline gives CDR1 MGHDK, CDR2 SYGVNS. The CDR3 loop reads CASSELDSQETQYF. The CDR3 DNA reads as TGTGCCAGCAGTGAATTAGATTCTCAAGAGACCCAGTACTTC.

In this sample, this clone turned up many times. This chain connects TRBV25-1 to TRBJ2-7, with D possibly being TRBD1 or TRBD2 (6 bases each). This CDR3 comprises 14 residues. Germline values: CDR1 MGHDK, CDR2 SYGVNS. Trimming shortened V by 7 bases and J by 0 bases, and 13 bases separated the two germline ends. The CDR3 loop reads CASKGGAYSYEQYF. CDR3 bases: TGTGCCAGCAAGGGGGGCGCCTACTCCTACGAGCAGTACTTC.

J is TRBJ2-2 and V is TRBV27, with D possibly TRBD1 on 6 matching bases. V lost 6 bases and J 6 bases, leaving 14 bases between the germline ends. This CDR3 has 14 amino acids. Germline CDR1 reads MNHEY; CDR2 reads SMNVEV (reference sequence). Written as DNA, the CDR3 is TGTGCCAGCAGCCCAGGGGCACAGGCCGGGGAGCTGTTTTTT. As protein: CASSPGAQAGELFF.